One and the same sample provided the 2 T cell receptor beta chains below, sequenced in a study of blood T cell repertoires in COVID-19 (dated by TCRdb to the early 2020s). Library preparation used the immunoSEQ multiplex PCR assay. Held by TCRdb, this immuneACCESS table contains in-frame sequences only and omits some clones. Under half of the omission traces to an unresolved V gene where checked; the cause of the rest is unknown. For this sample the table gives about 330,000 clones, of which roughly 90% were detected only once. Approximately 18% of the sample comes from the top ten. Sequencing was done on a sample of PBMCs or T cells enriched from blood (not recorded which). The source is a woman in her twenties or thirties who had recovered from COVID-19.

Here the CDR3 DNA reads TGTGCCAGCAGCTTAGCGGGACAGGGGGCTAGTAATCAGCCCCAGCATTTT. Amino acids: CASSLAGQGASNQPQHF. The rearrangement links TRBV11-2 to TRBJ1-5; 12 bases line up with TRBD1. V trimming: 1 base; J trimming: 4 bases; junction bases outside the gene matches: 5. The CDR3 is 17 residues long. Germline assignment: CDR1 SGHAT and CDR2 FQNNGV.

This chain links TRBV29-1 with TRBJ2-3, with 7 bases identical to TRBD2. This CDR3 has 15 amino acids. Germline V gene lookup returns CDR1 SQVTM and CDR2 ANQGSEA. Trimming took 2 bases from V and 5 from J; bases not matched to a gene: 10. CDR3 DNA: TGCAGCGTTGAATGGGTTGCGGGAGTAGGAGATACGCAGTATTTT. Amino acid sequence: CSVEWVAGVGDTQYF.